Only one count was recorded for the clone carrying this T cell receptor (beta chain). Its cognate antigen is unknown. Single cDNA molecules in the library carried unique molecular identifiers attached during preparation. TCRdb redid the calling of the reads with MiXCR, one entry per CDR3 protein. Of around 120,000 distinct CDR3 sequences in the sample, about 8.9% were seen once. This entry comes from a study of human T cells and chemical hapten exposure. Overall study findings and caveats: There was no change with DPC sensitization in TCRs above 1 in 1000 frequency.

It was from unfractionated whole blood that total RNA was extracted. Looked up from germline, CDR1 is MNHNS and CDR2 is SASEGT. The V end lost 6 bases, the J end lost 7 bases, and 9 bases lay between the germline ends. This CDR3 is 12 amino acids long. The sample consisted of whole blood. The genes are TRBV6-1 and TRBJ2-2; no reliable D call. The source is a human donor in good health. Some clones in this sample may be carry-over from other donors' samples. CDR3 sequence: CASSGPNGELFF. CDR3 DNA sequence: TGTGCCAGCAGCGGACCGAACGGGGAGCTGTTTTTT.